These T cell receptor beta chains were read from a single sample in a study of long-term antiretroviral therapy in people with HIV. Libraries were prepared by immunoSEQ multiplex PCR; TCRdb keeps only in-frame clonotypes and omits some of them. In the table there are about 19,000 clones, 75% to 90% of which are singletons. Sequencing used unsorted PBMCs, obtained 0.2 years after starting antiretroviral therapy. The receptors were sampled from a woman aged 40 to 50 with HIV. The CDR3 runs from the conserved cysteine through the conserved F or W. D genes are given only for firm matches. Not every row has a clone size; where given, it reads once, few, many or a size class.

>.|.|TRBJ2-5|TRBV7-9
CASSLKGEETQYF
TGTGCCAGCAGCTTAAAGGGCGAGGAGACCCAGTACTTC
>.|.|TRBJ1-5|TRBV6-5
CASSPGNYQPQHF
TGTGCCAGCAGTCCGGGGAATTATCAGCCCCAGCATTTT
>.|.|TRBJ2-3|TRBV11-3
CASSLTASTDTQYF
TGTGCCAGCAGCTTAACAGCCAGCACAGATACGCAGTATTTT
>.|.|TRBJ1-2|TRBV5-4
CASSQRVQPGYSNYGYTF
TGTGCCAGCAGCCAGAGGGTACAACCAGGGTATAGTAACTATGGCTACACCTTC
>.|.|TRBJ1-5|TRBV10-3
CAISEYGDQPQHF
TGTGCCATCAGTGAGTATGGAGATCAGCCCCAGCATTTT
>.|.|TRBJ1-1|TRBV10-3
CATEGPTEAFF
TGTGCCACCGAGGGACCCACTGAAGCTTTCTTT
>.|.|TRBJ1-6|TRBV4-2
CASSQDGQSSYNSPLHF
TGTGCCAGCAGCCAAGATGGACAGAGCTCCTATAATTCACCCCTCCACTTT
>.|.|TRBJ1-4|TRBV30
CAWAGADEKLFF
TGTGCCTGGGCCGGGGCAGATGAAAAACTGTTTTTT
>.|.|TRBJ2-7|TRBV27
CASSFEGVASYEQYF
TGTGCCAGCAGTTTTGAAGGGGTAGCGAGCTACGAGCAGTACTTC
>.|.|TRBJ1-6|TRBV30
CAWRSQGNSPLHF
TGTGCCTGGAGGAGCCAGGGTAATTCACCCCTCCACTTT
>.|.|TRBJ1-4|TRBV5-1
CASRAGSEKLFF
TGCGCCAGCCGGGCAGGGAGCGAAAAACTGTTTTTT
>.|.|TRBJ1-2|TRBV11-2
CASSPVGGNYGYTF
TGTGCCAGCAGCCCCGTCGGCGGGAACTATGGCTACACCTTC
>.|.|TRBJ1-2|TRBV7-9
CASSRGGLGYGYTF
TGTGCCAGCAGCCGTGGGGGGCTTGGCTATGGCTACACCTTC
>.|.|TRBJ2-3|TRBV4-1
CASSQDTGYTQYF
TGCGCCAGCAGCCAAGATACCGGATATACGCAGTATTTT
>.|.|TRBJ2-7|TRBV12-5
CASGGGYEQYF
TGTGCTAGTGGCGGGGGCTACGAGCAGTACTTC
>.|few|TRBJ1-1|TRBV6-5
CASRLTPFLTEAFF
TGTGCCAGCAGACTCACACCTTTCCTTACTGAAGCTTTCTTT
>.|.|TRBJ2-5|TRBV5-6
CASSPAHETQYF
TGTGCCAGCAGCCCGGCCCACGAGACCCAGTACTTC
>.|.|TRBJ1-2|TRBV6-1
CASGPERGYGYTF
TGTGCCAGCGGACCAGAGAGGGGCTATGGCTACACCTTC
>TRBD2|once|TRBJ2-1|TRBV2
CASRGGYEQFF
TGTGCCAGCAGGGGGGGGTATGAGCAGTTCTTC
>.|.|TRBJ2-7|TRBV20-1
CSAGSPYEQYF
TGCAGTGCGGGATCCCCCTACGAGCAGTACTTC
>.|.|TRBJ2-3|TRBV18
CASSPPGDTQYF
TGTGCCAGCTCACCACCAGGGGATACGCAGTATTTT
>.|.|TRBJ2-7|TRBV11-2
CASSLRDIAYEQYF
TGTGCCAGCAGCCTCCGGGACATAGCCTACGAGCAGTACTTC
>.|.|TRBJ1-1|TRBV28
CASSWANTEAFF
TGTGCCAGCAGTTGGGCGAACACTGAAGCTTTCTTT
>TRBD2|.|TRBJ2-3|TRBV7-2
CASSPSRTSGSTDTQYF
TGTGCCAGCAGCCCCTCAAGGACTAGCGGGAGTACAGATACGCAGTATTTT
>TRBD2|once|TRBJ2-3|TRBV7-8
CASSPRDYPSTDTQYF
TGTGCCAGCAGCCCCCGGGACTACCCCTCTACAGATACGCAGTATTTT
>.|.|TRBJ1-2|TRBV25-1
CAAEGWGNYGYTF
TGTGCCGCGGAGGGGTGGGGGAACTATGGCTACACCTTC
>TRBD2|few|TRBJ2-2|TRBV7-2
CASSPYGTRSGELFF
TGTGCCAGCAGCCCTTACGGGACTAGATCCGGGGAGCTGTTTTTT
>.|.|TRBJ2-2|TRBV5-5
CASSSGPSNTGELFF
TGTGCCAGCAGCTCCGGACCCTCGAACACCGGGGAGCTGTTTTTT
>TRBD1|once|TRBJ2-1|TRBV11-3
CASSLEWGQGGNEQFF
TGTGCCAGCAGCTTAGAGTGGGGACAGGGTGGCAATGAGCAGTTCTTC
>.|.|TRBJ2-3|TRBV19
CASSEGGSADTQYF
TGTGCCAGCTCTGAAGGGGGGTCCGCAGATACGCAGTATTTT
>TRBD1|.|TRBJ1-1|TRBV18
CASSPLLGQGGTEAFF
TGTGCCAGCTCACCATTGTTGGGACAGGGTGGCACTGAAGCTTTCTTT
>.|.|TRBJ1-1|TRBV11-2
CASSLAPGPGGTEAFF
TGTGCCAGCAGCTTAGCGCCGGGACCGGGAGGCACTGAAGCTTTCTTT
>.|.|TRBJ2-4|TRBV7-2
CASSLIFGYGAKNIQYF
TGTGCCAGCAGCTTAATCTTCGGATACGGGGCCAAAAACATTCAGTACTTC
>.|.|TRBJ1-1|TRBV7-8
CASSLTEGGGMDAFF
TGTGCCAGCAGCCTAACCGAGGGGGGAGGAATGGATGCTTTCTTT
>TRBD1|.|TRBJ2-7|TRBV7-8
CASSLTGTGLTYEQYF
TGTGCCAGCAGCTTAACCGGGACAGGGCTCACCTACGAGCAGTACTTC
>.|.|TRBJ1-5|TRBV2
CASSESGSNQPQHF
TGTGCCAGCAGTGAAAGTGGTAGCAATCAGCCCCAGCATTTT
>.|hyperexpanded|TRBJ1-1|TRBV11-2
CASSLEGWLTEAFF
TGTGCCAGCAGCTTAGAAGGGTGGTTAACTGAAGCTTTCTTT
>TRBD1|once|TRBJ2-7|TRBV4-1
CASSLTGGFYEQYF
TGCGCCAGCAGCCTCACAGGGGGATTCTACGAGCAGTACTTC
>.|.|TRBJ2-5|TRBV10-3
CATRPGVGQETQYF
TGTGCCACCCGTCCCGGGGTGGGCCAGGAGACCCAGTACTTC
>.|.|TRBJ2-2|TRBV6-1
CASSALGIPGELFF
TGTGCCAGCAGTGCGTTGGGAATACCCGGGGAGCTGTTTTTT